This T cell receptor (beta chain) emerged from a study of CD8+CD57+ T cells in acquired aplastic anemia (dated by TCRdb to 2016 to 2019). Notes on the research overall: Extracted DNA from sorted CD4+ and CD8+ cells averaged approximately 3 ug, ranging from about 0.18 to 27.4 ug. CD8+CD57+ expansion was defined as a frequency above the mean frequency observed in healthy subjects. General findings and caveats noted by the study authors: Although some 28 CD8+ CDR3 sequences were shared by patients and controls, these sequences appeared highly expressed in patients and within the immunodominant clones of patients. Between patients and healthy controls, no significant difference in CD8+ Simpson's diversity was found (P=0.060).

This clonotype was recorded many times. The clone's antigen remains unknown. No quality values exist for individual bases; no much larger clone is one base distant. Genomic DNA was used as template for profiling of TCR beta VDJ combinations and CDR3 sequences. An Illumina HiSeq 2000 was used for TCR repertoire sequencing. As for the original processing: TRBV/TRBJ rearrangement plots, CDR3 size and DJ length profiles, and Simpson's diversity index were used to assess repertoires. The immunodominant clone was defined as the most abundant DNA sequence in deep sequencing data. CDR3 amino acid sequences were screened for sharing across subjects and were compared with published repertoires and the VDJdb database. Clones were called with MiXCR by TCRdb after fastp trimmed the public reads at Q25, and only in-frame beta chains were retained. Each CDR3 protein appears once, grouped with its most common genes and DNA. For this entry, the V and J calls and clone size follow TCRdb and not the study's own pipeline. This sample lists about 170,000 distinct CDR3 sequences; around half were detected once. The ten most abundant clones make up 1.1% of the sample.

The germline V gene gives CDR1 as KGHDR and CDR2 as SFDVKD. Including the terminal cysteine and phenylalanine, the CDR3 comprises 15 residues. The DNA shown is the 45-base CDR3, in frame from base 1. V is cut by 4 bases and J by 0 bases, and the space between the germline ends is 11 bases. The patients picked for sequencing were ones in whom flow cytometry had shown an expansion of CD8+CD57+ cells. Severe acquired aplastic anemia was diagnosed in all patients according to International Study of Aplastic Anemia and Agranulocytosis and Camitta criteria. No therapy had been received by the patients at the time of blood sampling. TCR repertoires of sorted CD4+ and CD8+ blood T cells from severe aplastic anemia patients and healthy subjects were deep-sequenced in the study. Patients were enrolled in the USA under clinicaltrials.gov protocols 00001620, 01623167, 00001397, 00071045, 00081523 and 00961064. Ficoll-Paque density gradient centrifugation was used to isolate peripheral blood mononuclear cells. CD4+ and CD8+ T cells were sorted by FACS or magnetic beads before DNA extraction.

Sequencing was carried out using sorted CD4+, CD8+, or CD8+CD57+ T cells (not recorded which) from PBMCs. The chain joins TRBV24-1 to TRBJ2-5, with the D gene uncertain. The receptor comes from a human donor with aplastic anemia. The DNA reads as follows: TGTGCCACCAGTGAGGCAGCGATGTACCAAGAGACCCAGTACTTC. It translates to CATSEAAMYQETQYF.